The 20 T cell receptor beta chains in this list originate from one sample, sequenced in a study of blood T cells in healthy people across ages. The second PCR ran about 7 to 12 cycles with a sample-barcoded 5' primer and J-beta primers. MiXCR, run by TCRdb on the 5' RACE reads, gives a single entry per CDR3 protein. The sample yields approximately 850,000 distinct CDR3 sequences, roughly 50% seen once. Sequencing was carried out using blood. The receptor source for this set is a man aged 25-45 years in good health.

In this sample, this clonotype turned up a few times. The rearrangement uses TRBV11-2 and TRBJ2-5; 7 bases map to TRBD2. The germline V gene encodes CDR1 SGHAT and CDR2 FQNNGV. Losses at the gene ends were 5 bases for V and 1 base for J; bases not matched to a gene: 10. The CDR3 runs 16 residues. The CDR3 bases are TGTGCCAGCAGCCTCTCCATTACTAGCGTCCAAGAGACCCAGTACTTC. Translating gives CASSLSITSVQETQYF. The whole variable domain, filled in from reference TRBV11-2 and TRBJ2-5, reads EAGVAQSPRYKIIEKRQSVAFWCNPISGHATLYWYQQILGQGPKLLIQFQNNGVVDDSQLPKDRFSAERLKGVDSTLKIQPAKLEDSAVYLCASSLSITSVQETQYFGPGTRLLVL.

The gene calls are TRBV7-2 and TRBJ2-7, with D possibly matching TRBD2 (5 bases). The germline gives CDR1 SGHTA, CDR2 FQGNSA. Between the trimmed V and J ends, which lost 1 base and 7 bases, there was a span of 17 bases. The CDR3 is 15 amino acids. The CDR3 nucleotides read TGTGCCAGCAGCTTAGATGCTAGCCTCCACTCGGAGCAGTACTTC. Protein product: CASSLDASLHSEQYF.

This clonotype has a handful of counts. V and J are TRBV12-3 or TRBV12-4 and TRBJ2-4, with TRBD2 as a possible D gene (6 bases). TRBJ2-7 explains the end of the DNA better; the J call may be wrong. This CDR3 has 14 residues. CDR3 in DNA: TGTGCCAGCAGTTTCTCGGGAGCATACCACGAGCAGTACTTC. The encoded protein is CASSFSGAYHEQYF.

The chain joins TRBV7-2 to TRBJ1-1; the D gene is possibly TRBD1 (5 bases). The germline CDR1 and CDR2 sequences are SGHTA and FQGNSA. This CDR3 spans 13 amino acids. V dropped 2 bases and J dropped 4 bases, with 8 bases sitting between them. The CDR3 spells CASSLLQVTEAFF. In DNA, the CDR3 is TGTGCCAGCAGCTTATTACAGGTCACTGAAGCTTTCTTT.

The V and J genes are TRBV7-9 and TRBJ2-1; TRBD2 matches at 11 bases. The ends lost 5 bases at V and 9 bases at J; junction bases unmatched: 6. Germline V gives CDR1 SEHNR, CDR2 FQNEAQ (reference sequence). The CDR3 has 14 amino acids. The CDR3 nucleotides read TGTGCCAGCAGCGAACTAGCGGGAGCGGCTGAGCAGTTCTTC. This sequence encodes CASSELAGAAEQFF.

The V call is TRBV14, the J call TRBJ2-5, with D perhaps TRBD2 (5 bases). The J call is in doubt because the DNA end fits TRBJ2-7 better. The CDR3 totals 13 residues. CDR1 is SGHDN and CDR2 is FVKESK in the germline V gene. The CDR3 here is CASSAGIGYEQYF. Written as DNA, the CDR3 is TGTGCCAGCAGCGCGGGCATCGGGTACGAGCAGTACTTC.

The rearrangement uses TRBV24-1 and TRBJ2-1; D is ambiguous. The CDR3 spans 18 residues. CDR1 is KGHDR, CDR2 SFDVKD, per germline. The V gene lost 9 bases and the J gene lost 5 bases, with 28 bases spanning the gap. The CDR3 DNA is TGTGCCACCTTCCGACATTACTCCCCCAACGATCCAAACAATGAGCAGTTCTTC. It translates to CATFRHYSPNDPNNEQFF.

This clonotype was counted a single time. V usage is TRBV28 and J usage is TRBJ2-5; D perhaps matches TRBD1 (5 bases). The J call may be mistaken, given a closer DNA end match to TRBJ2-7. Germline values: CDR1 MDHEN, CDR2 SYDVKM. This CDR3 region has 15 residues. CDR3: CASNGAGASGYEQYF. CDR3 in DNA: TGTGCCAGCAATGGGGCTGGGGCTTCTGGGTACGAGCAGTACTTC.

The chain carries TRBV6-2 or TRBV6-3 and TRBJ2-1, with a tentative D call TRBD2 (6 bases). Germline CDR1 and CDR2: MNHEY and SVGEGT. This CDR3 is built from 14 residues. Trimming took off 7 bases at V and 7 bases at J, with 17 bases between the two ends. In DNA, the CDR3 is TGTGCCAGCACCGGTACTAGCCCGGGAAATGAGCAGTTCTTC. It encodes CASTGTSPGNEQFF.

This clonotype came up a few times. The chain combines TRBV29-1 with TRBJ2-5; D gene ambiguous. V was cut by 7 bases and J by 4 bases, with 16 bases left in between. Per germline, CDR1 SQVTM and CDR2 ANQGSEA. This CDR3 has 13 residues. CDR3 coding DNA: TGCAGCGCCGATCGAAGCGATGGAGAGACCCAGTACTTC. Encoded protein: CSADRSDGETQYF.

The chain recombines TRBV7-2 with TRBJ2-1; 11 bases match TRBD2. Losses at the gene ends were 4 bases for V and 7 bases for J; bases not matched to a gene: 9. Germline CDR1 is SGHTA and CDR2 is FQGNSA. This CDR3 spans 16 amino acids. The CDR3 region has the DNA TGTGCCAGCAGCTCCCAGGGGAGGACTAGCGGGAATGAGCAGTTCTTC. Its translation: CASSSQGRTSGNEQFF.

The CDR3, as DNA: TGTGCCTGGAGAGCCCACAGTGAGCAGTTCTTC. As protein: CAWRAHSEQFF. The rearrangement links TRBV30 to TRBJ2-1, with D hard to call. Germline V gene lookup returns CDR1 GTSNPN and CDR2 SVGIG (reference sequence). CDR3 length: 11 residues. With 3 bases removed from V and 9 bases from J, the gap between germline ends came to 9 bases.

Here the CDR3 DNA reads TGCGCCAGCAGCCGTTCAGCGGGAGAGAACACCGGGGAGCTGTTTTTT. Translating it yields CASSRSAGENTGELFF. The chain employs TRBV4-3 and TRBJ2-2, with TRBD2 identical over 8 bases. The CDR3 totals 16 residues. Germline V CDR1 and CDR2: LGHNA, YSLEER. J lost 1 base, V lost 4 bases, and 5 bases had no gene match.

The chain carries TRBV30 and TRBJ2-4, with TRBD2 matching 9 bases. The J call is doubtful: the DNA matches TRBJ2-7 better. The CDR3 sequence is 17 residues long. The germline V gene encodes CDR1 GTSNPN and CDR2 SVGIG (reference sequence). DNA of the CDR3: TGTGCCTGGATTCGCCGCCTAAAAGCGGGAGGAAGTTCCGAGCAGTACTTC. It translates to CAWIRRLKAGGSSEQYF.

The CDR3 nucleotides read TGTGCCAGCAGTCCGTCCCAGACCTCTGGGGCCAACGTCCTGACTTTC. Its protein is CASSPSQTSGANVLTF. The chain links TRBV12-3 or TRBV12-4 to TRBJ2-6; no firm D call. V gave up 5 bases and J gave up 0 bases, with 11 bases separating them. This CDR3 has 16 residues.

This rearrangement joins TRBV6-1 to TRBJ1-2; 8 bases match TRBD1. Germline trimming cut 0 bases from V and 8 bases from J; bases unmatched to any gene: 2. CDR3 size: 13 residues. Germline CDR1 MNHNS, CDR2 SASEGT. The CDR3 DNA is TGTGCCAGCAGTGAAGCGCGGGACAGGGGCTACACCTTC. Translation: CASSEARDRGYTF.

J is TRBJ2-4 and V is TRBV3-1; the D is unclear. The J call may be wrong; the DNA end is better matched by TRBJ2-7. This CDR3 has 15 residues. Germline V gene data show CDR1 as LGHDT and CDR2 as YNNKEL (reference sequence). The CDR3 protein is CASSQAPTAQSEQYF. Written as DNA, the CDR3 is TGTGCCAGCAGCCAAGCCCCAACGGCCCAATCCGAGCAGTACTTC.

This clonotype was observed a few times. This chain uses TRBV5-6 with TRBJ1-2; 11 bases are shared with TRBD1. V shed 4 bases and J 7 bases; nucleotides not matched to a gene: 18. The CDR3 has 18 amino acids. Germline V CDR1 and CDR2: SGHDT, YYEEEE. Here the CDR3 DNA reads TGTGCCAGCAGCCAGTCCCCCCTCACCGGACAGGGGGCGATTGGCTACACCTTC. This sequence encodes CASSQSPLTGQGAIGYTF.

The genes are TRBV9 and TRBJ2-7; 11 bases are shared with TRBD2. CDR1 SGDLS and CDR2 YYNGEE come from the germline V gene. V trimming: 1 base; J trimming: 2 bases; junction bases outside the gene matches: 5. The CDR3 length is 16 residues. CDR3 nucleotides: TGTGCCAGCAGCGTATTTGGGACTAGCGGTCCCTACGAGCAGTACTTC. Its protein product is CASSVFGTSGPYEQYF.

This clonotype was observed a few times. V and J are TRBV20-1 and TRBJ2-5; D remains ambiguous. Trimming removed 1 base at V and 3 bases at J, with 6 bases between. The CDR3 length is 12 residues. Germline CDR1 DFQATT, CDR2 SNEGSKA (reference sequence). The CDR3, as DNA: TGCAGTGCTAGAGTAAGGGAAGAGACCCAGTACTTC. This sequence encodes CSARVREETQYF.